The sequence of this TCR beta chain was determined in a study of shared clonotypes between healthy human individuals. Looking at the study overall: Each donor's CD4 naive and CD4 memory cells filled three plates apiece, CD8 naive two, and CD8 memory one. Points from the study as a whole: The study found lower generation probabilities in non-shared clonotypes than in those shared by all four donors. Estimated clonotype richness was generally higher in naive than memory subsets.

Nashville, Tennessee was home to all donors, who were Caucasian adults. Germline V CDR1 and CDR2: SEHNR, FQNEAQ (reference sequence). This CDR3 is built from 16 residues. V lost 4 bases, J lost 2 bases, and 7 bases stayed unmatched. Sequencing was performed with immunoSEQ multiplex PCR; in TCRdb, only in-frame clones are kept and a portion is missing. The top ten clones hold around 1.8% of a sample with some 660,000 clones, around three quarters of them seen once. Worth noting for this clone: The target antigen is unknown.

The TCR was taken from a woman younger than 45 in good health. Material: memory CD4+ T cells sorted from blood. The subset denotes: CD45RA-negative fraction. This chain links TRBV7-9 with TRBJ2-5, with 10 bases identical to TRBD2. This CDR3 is CASSSTSGFFQETQYF. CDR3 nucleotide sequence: TGTGCCAGCAGCTCGACTAGCGGGTTTTTTCAAGAGACCCAGTACTTC. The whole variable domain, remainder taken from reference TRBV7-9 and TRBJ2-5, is DTGVSQNPRHKITKRGQNVTFRCDPISEHNRLYWYRQTLGQGPEFLTYFQNEAQLEKSRLLSDRFSAERPKGSFSTLEIQRTEQGDSAMYLCASSSTSGFFQETQYFGPGTRLLVL.